The 9 T cell receptor beta chains presented below share a single source sample, sequenced in a study of blood T cell repertoires in COVID-19. Assay used: immunoSEQ multiplex PCR; TCRdb lists only in-frame clones, some missing. The sample gives tens of thousands of clones, about 91% of which show up once; roughly 2.2% is in the top ten. The sample was peripheral blood. These receptor sequences come from a human donor with active COVID-19. The donor label of this sample is uncertain.

The chain has TRBV9 and TRBJ2-3; 9 bases are shared with TRBD2. CDR3 size: 16 residues. Trimming removed 0 bases from V and 4 bases from J; junction bases left unmatched: 6. Germline assignment: CDR1 SGDLS and CDR2 YYNGEE. CDR3 sequence: CASSVGGGGAADTQYF. For the CDR3, the DNA is TGTGCCAGCAGCGTAGGCGGCGGGGGGGCTGCAGATACGCAGTATTTT.

The chain joins TRBV7-9 to TRBJ2-4; possible D gene TRBD2, 6 bases. Germline assignment: CDR1 SEHNR and CDR2 FQNEAQ (reference sequence). CDR3 size: 17 residues. With 1 base removed from V and 1 base from J, the gap between germline ends came to 14 bases. The CDR3 sequence is CASSLGEVISAKNIQYF. CDR3 bases: TGTGCCAGCAGCTTAGGGGAGGTTATATCGGCCAAAAACATTCAGTACTTC.

This clone was counted once. This sequence joins TRBV6-4 and TRBJ1-2; 8 nucleotides line up with TRBD1. The CDR3 consists of 15 residues. With V trimmed by 0 bases and J by 3 bases, 3 bases remained unmatched. Looked up from germline, CDR1 is MRHNA and CDR2 is SNTAGT. As DNA, the CDR3 is TGTGCCAGCAGTGACTCGCCAGGGGGCTACTATGGCTACACCTTC. This sequence encodes CASSDSPGGYYGYTF.

The V and J genes are TRBV27 and TRBJ2-3; TRBD2 agrees at 7 bases. V shed 3 bases, J shed 1 base, and the junction held 7 bases outside the gene matches. This CDR3 comprises 16 residues. Per germline, CDR1 MNHEY and CDR2 SMNVEV (reference sequence). In DNA form, the CDR3 reads TGTGCCAGCAGTTTCGGAGCGGGGTCGCGCACAGATACGCAGTATTTT. This encodes CASSFGAGSRTDTQYF.

The rearrangement links TRBV3-1 (or the pseudogene TRBV3-2) to TRBJ2-1, with D unresolved. V gave up 3 bases and J gave up 1 base, with 7 bases separating them. CDR1 and CDR2 from the germline V gene are LGHDT and YNNKEL (reference sequence). This CDR3 has 14 amino acids. The CDR3 DNA reads as TGTGCCAGCAGCCACGAGCTTTCCTACAATGAGCAGTTCTTC. Protein sequence: CASSHELSYNEQFF.

J is TRBJ1-5 and V is TRBV2, with a tentative D call TRBD1 (6 bases). Trimming stripped 8 bases from V and 4 bases from J, with 12 bases between. The CDR3 runs 13 residues. Germline V CDR1 and CDR2: SNHLY, FYNNEI. The CDR3 spells CASVLQGNQPQHF. The CDR3 DNA follows: TGTGCCAGCGTCCTACAGGGAAATCAGCCCCAGCATTTT.

V gene TRBV5-1 combines with J gene TRBJ2-5; TRBD2 is a possible D gene (5 bases). V gave up 0 bases and J gave up 5 bases, with 8 bases separating them. Germline CDR1 is SGHRS and CDR2 is YFSETQ. The CDR3 totals 13 residues. This CDR3 reads CASSLGPGETQYF. The CDR3 region has the DNA TGCGCCAGCAGCTTGGGTCCGGGGGAGACCCAGTACTTC.

The genes are TRBV2 and TRBJ1-1; no clear D gene. CDR3 length: 13 amino acids. Trimming stripped 11 bases from V and 3 bases from J, with 16 bases between. Germline assignment: CDR1 SNHLY and CDR2 FYNNEI. CDR3 sequence: CAVAGRVDTEAFF. CDR3 DNA: TGTGCCGTGGCGGGAAGGGTTGACACTGAAGCTTTCTTT.

This chain uses TRBV28 with TRBJ1-2, with 7 bases aligning to TRBD1. The CDR3 has 15 amino acids. Germline CDR1 and CDR2: MDHEN and SYDVKM. The V gene end was trimmed by 2 bases and the J gene end by 2 bases; junction bases not matched to a gene: 5. The CDR3 sequence is CASSLTGTVNYGYTF. The CDR3 nucleotides are TGTGCCAGCAGTTTAACCGGGACAGTAAACTATGGCTACACCTTC.